The sample holds many counts of the clone carrying this T cell receptor beta chain. Its cognate antigen is unknown. Researchers took RNA transcripts and amplified the TCR beta CDR3 regions from them. HTBI primers were the set used in a first-round RT-PCR of the TCR CDR3. TCRdb used MiXCR to reprocess the multiplex PCR reads, holding one entry per CDR3 protein. The table lists approximately 690,000 distinct CDR3 sequences, more than 14% of them singletons. This entry belongs to a study of T cells in Graves' hyperthyroidism and ophthalmopathy. Notes on the study in general: Clonotypes that were expanded in thyroid above 0.001 mostly appeared in blood too. Ophthalmopathy was identified by the model a median approximately six months ahead of onset.

The CDR3 totals 17 residues. The germline V gene encodes CDR1 SGHDN and CDR2 FVKESK. The V end was cut by 2 bases, the J end by 3 bases, with 17 bases between. Specimen: blood. The clonotype originates from a woman aged 45-60 years with Graves' ophthalmopathy. J is TRBJ2-1 and V is TRBV14; possibly TRBD1 or TRBD2 for D (6 bases each). The CDR3 reads CASSQTLGGHGYNEQFF. Here the CDR3 DNA reads TGTGCCAGCAGCCAAACACTGGGGGGCCACGGCTACAATGAGCAGTTCTTC.